These T cell receptor beta chains were read from a single sample in a study of CD8 T cells in ankylosing spondylitis. A single record per CDR3 protein comes from TCRdb applying MiXCR to the 5' RACE reads. This table holds around 120,000 distinct CDR3 sequences, 7% to 10% found once. The sample was blood, either unsorted or a sorted T cell fraction (not recorded which). The origin of the receptors is a male donor with ankylosing spondylitis or in good health (not recorded which). CDR3s include the opening cysteine and the closing phenylalanine or tryptophan. The D gene is left open where the match is weak. Size values are once, few and many counts, or a class for expanded clones, and some rows have none.

v_call	d_call	j_call	clone_size	cdr3_aa	cdr3_nt
TRBV11-1	NA	TRBJ2-3	NA	CASSLPLLDQLLSADTQYF	TGTGCCAGCAGCTTACCCCTACTTGACCAGTTACTTTCAGCAGATACGCAGTATTTT
TRBV5-1	TRBD1	TRBJ2-4	many	CASRYGTGGAKNIQYF	TGCGCCAGCAGATATGGGACAGGGGGGGCCAAAAACATTCAGTACTTC
TRBV6-1	NA	TRBJ2-5	many	CASSSPPNRGLETQYF	TGTGCCAGCAGCTCCCCCCCAAATCGAGGTTTAGAGACCCAGTACTTC
TRBV6-2/TRBV6-3	NA	TRBJ2-1	many	CATKSGGNEQFF	TGTGCCACCAAGAGCGGAGGGAATGAGCAGTTCTTC
TRBV7-2	TRBD1	TRBJ1-6	many	CASSLAPSRGHSPLHF	TGTGCCAGCAGCTTAGCGCCGAGCAGGGGGCATTCACCCCTCCACTTT
TRBV5-1	TRBD1	TRBJ2-1	many	CASSSDRGYNEQFF	TGCGCCAGCAGCTCGGACAGGGGATACAATGAGCAGTTCTTC
TRBV6-4	NA	TRBJ2-3	many	CASRPAMWADTQYF	TGTGCCAGCAGACCCGCAATGTGGGCAGATACGCAGTATTTT
TRBV12-3/TRBV12-4	NA	TRBJ1-4	NA	CASSHKQRFPPSDNEKLFF	TGTGCCAGCAGCCACAAACAGCGATTTCCACCGAGTGATAATGAAAAACTGTTTTTT
TRBV7-2	TRBD1	TRBJ2-4	many	CASSPATDRDNIQYF	TGTGCCAGCAGCCCGGCTACCGACAGGGACAACATTCAGTACTTC
TRBV7-2	TRBD1	TRBJ2-2	many	CASSLVAGTGGGELFF	TGTGCCAGCAGCTTAGTCGCCGGGACAGGGGGCGGGGAGCTGTTTTTT
TRBV24-1	NA	TRBJ2-2	many	CATRIWAGSMYTGELFF	TGTGCCACCAGGATCTGGGCCGGGAGTATGTATACCGGGGAGCTGTTTTTT
TRBV5-1	NA	TRBJ2-3	many	CASSLTGLTGADTQYF	TGCGCCAGCAGCTTGACGGGCCTAACTGGAGCAGATACGCAGTATTTT
TRBV29-1	NA	TRBJ1-1	few	CSVQRSLNEAFF	TGCAGCGTTCAACGTTCCCTTAATGAAGCTTTCTTT
TRBV7-9	NA	TRBJ1-2	many	CASSFSVGRNYGYTF	TGTGCCAGCAGCTTTTCAGTGGGGAGGAACTATGGCTACACCTTC
TRBV5-1	NA	TRBJ2-5	NA	CASSLVAGAMQETQYF	TGCGCCAGCAGCTTGGTGGCGGGGGCCATGCAAGAGACCCAGTACTTC
TRBV21-1	NA	TRBJ2-1	many	CASSKERKSLSSYNEQFF	TGTGCCAGCAGCAAAGAACGTAAGAGTTTGAGCTCCTACAATGAGCAGTTCTTC